Listed below are T cell receptor beta chains from one sample, sequenced in a study of regulatory T cells in long-lasting Graves disease. TCRdb independently ran MiXCR on the multiplex PCR reads; one entry per CDR3 protein. The sample contains over 450,000 distinct CDR3 sequences, 20% to 25% of which appear only once. This sample comprised peripheral blood mononuclear cells (PBMCs), obtained when the disease was refractory, from a patient treated with antithyroid drugs. These receptor sequences come from a female donor with Graves disease. CDR3s leave out the opening cysteine and the closing phenylalanine or tryptophan. The D gene is left open where the match is weak. Not every row has a clone size; where given, it reads once, few, many or a size class.

clone_size	v_call	d_call	j_call	cdr3_aa
many	TRBV12-3/TRBV12-4	TRBD2	TRBJ2-2	ASSGLAGGTGELF
NA	TRBV2	NA	TRBJ2-7	ASRGTLGSYEQY
few	TRBV28	NA	TRBJ1-2	ASSLLGNGYT
many	TRBV28	TRBD2	TRBJ2-5	ASRGTSGTGYQETQY
NA	TRBV11-2	NA	TRBJ2-7	ASSLIVAGQTLSFEQY
few	TRBV3-1	NA	TRBJ1-2	ASSTVGYGGYT
NA	TRBV7-2	NA	TRBJ2-3	ASSVRLNTQY
many	TRBV12-3/TRBV12-4	TRBD1	TRBJ1-1	ASSSRRRTGGHEGNTEAF
NA	TRBV5-8	NA	TRBJ2-3	ASSPVRRNTDTQY
NA	TRBV3-1	TRBD2	TRBJ2-7	ASSQGLAGGGSAQY
many	TRBV3-1	NA	TRBJ2-4	ASSLLDIQY
many	TRBV7-9	NA	TRBJ1-1	ASSLGQTLDVVAF
many	TRBV28	NA	TRBJ1-5	ASSPPQH
few	TRBV28	NA	TRBJ2-7	ASSSPVRGGEQY
many	TRBV7-9	NA	TRBJ2-5	ASSLALETQY
many	TRBV12-3/TRBV12-4	NA	TRBJ1-2	ASSLTDAGYT
many	TRBV6-5	NA	TRBJ1-2	ASSFAGTPYGYT
NA	TRBV29-1	NA	TRBJ1-2	SVLTKSGGYT
NA	TRBV4-1	TRBD1	TRBJ2-2	ASSYSGGTHTGELF
many	TRBV6-2/TRBV6-3	NA	TRBJ2-5	ASSLTPTDLQETQY
many	TRBV28	NA	TRBJ2-2	ASSLSASNTGELF
NA	TRBV25-1	NA	TRBJ1-1	ASSPPVSSGAF
many	TRBV28	TRBD1	TRBJ2-7	ASGTGGAGGHEQY
many	TRBV12-3/TRBV12-4	NA	TRBJ1-1	ASSPLQALGAF
many	TRBV12-3/TRBV12-4	NA	TRBJ1-1	ASSLGMGNTEAF
few	TRBV24-1	NA	TRBJ1-5	ATSDHSNQPQH
many	TRBV2	NA	TRBJ1-4	ASSDRLVGEKLF
many	TRBV12-3/TRBV12-4	NA	TRBJ2-7	ASSPEAGINSYEQY
many	TRBV28	TRBD1	TRBJ1-5	ASSFATGNQPQH
many	TRBV6-1	NA	TRBJ2-7	ASSDPGVYEQY
NA	TRBV18	NA	TRBJ2-4	ASSPYVGNTLAKNIQY
few	TRBV29-1	NA	TRBJ1-1	SVDLTGFTEAF
many	TRBV6-1	NA	TRBJ2-7	ASRVGGTYEQY
NA	TRBV5-6	TRBD1	TRBJ1-1	ASSHGQGHEAF
many	TRBV2	NA	TRBJ2-7	ASSQLDITSSYEQY
NA	TRBV7-9	NA	TRBJ2-5	VSSLVRERETQY
many	TRBV2	TRBD1	TRBJ1-1	ASTGEDRAMNTEAF
many	TRBV28	NA	TRBJ1-1	ASSFRGKNTEAF
NA	TRBV18	NA	TRBJ1-1	ASSPPAYTEAF
NA	TRBV9	NA	TRBJ1-1	ASSVGRENTEAF
few	TRBV3-1	NA	TRBJ2-7	ASSQTSFRGNEQY
many	TRBV28	TRBD1	TRBJ1-1	ASSSGGITEAF
few	TRBV4-1	NA	TRBJ1-1	ASSQQGGRTKAF
NA	TRBV30	TRBD1	TRBJ1-1	AWSVQGGEAF
many	TRBV9	TRBD2	TRBJ2-5	ASSVDSGGQETQY
few	TRBV19	NA	TRBJ1-5	ASSPQGRSLYSNQPQH